The clone carrying this TCR beta chain was found a few times. Its specificity is not known. This specimen belongs to a study of early T cells in non-severe SARS-CoV-2 infection. The wider study: Sequencing of unsorted whole blood was done on bulk RNA, leaving chains unpaired.

Individual cDNA molecules received unique molecular identifiers during library preparation. TCRdb redid the calling of the 5' RACE reads with MiXCR, one entry per CDR3 protein. Of tens of thousands of distinct CDR3 sequences in the sample, around 13% were seen once. This CDR3 is 15 amino acids long. V gave up 4 bases and J gave up 2 bases, with 14 bases separating them. CDR1 and CDR2 (germline): SGDLS, YYNGEE. Points from the study as a whole: Clonotype matching in VDJdb favored anti-spike CD8 responses and did not capture private and CD4 specificities.

Sequencing was performed on whole blood. This sequence joins TRBV9 and TRBJ2-3; D assignment may be TRBD1 or TRBD2 (6 bases each). The receptor was isolated from an adult who was a healthcare worker with PCR-confirmed SARS-CoV-2 infection or an uninfected control (not recorded which). The DNA of the CDR3 is TGTGCCAGCAGCTTCTCGGGGGCCCACACAGATACGCAGTATTTT. This gives the protein CASSFSGAHTDTQYF.